A single sample gave rise to the 32 T cell receptor beta chains below, sequenced in a study of human T cells and chemical hapten exposure. One entry per CDR3 protein, called by TCRdb with MiXCR from the RACE reads. Found here are 25,000 to 35,000 distinct CDR3 sequences, over 7% of them singletons; the top ten hold approximately 10%. Noted time point: healthy volunteer bleed at 2 weeks. It was unfractionated whole blood from which total RNA was extracted. Sequencing was carried out using whole blood. These receptors originate from a human donor in good health. Some clones in this sample may be carry-over from other donors' samples.

This clonotype was counted a few times. One end of the junction is discordant with germline, which a read error may explain. The rearrangement uses TRBV24-1 and TRBJ2-6, with D possibly being TRBD1 (5 bases). Germline CDR1 is KGHDR and CDR2 is SFDVKD. This CDR3 region has 15 residues. The CDR3 here is CATSDSGSGANVLNF. The CDR3 DNA reads as TGTGCCACCAGTGATTCGGGCTCTGGGGCCAACGTCCTGAATTTC.

At least ten counts were recorded for this clonotype. The chain links TRBV6-6 to TRBJ1-5; a possible D gene is TRBD1 (5 bases). Germline V gene sequence: CDR1 MNHNY, CDR2 SVGAGI (reference sequence). V gave up 5 bases and J gave up 6 bases, with 11 bases separating them. The CDR3 consists of 13 residues. CDR3: CASSTQGAQPQHF. In DNA form, the CDR3 reads TGTGCCAGCAGTACTCAGGGAGCTCAGCCCCAGCATTTT.

This clonotype came up a few times. The CDR3, as DNA: TGCAGTGCTAGGGGGACAGAATACAATCAGCCCCAGCATTTT. It codes for CSARGTEYNQPQHF. This sequence joins TRBV20-1 and TRBJ1-5; TRBD1 matches 7 bases. This CDR3 contains 14 residues. J lost 3 bases, V lost 3 bases, and 5 bases had no gene match. Germline CDR1 DFQATT, CDR2 SNEGSKA (reference sequence).

This clonotype was seen ten or more times. The chain uses TRBV20-1 and TRBJ2-1; a weak D match, TRBD1 (6 bases). Germline loops: CDR1 DFQATT, CDR2 SNEGSKA (reference sequence). The CDR3 is made up of 12 amino acids. V lost 5 bases and J lost 12, with 17 bases in between. CDR3 sequence reads: CSAGTGLVVQFF. CDR3 bases: TGCAGTGCTGGCACAGGGCTTGTCGTGCAGTTCTTC.

This clonotype showed up many times. V is TRBV28 and J is TRBJ2-1, with D possibly TRBD2 on 5 matching bases. Germline assignment: CDR1 MDHEN and CDR2 SYDVKM. The V end was cut by 6 bases, the J end by 2 bases, with 8 bases between. CDR3 length equals 13 residues. CDR3 region: CASRRDTYNEQFF. DNA for the CDR3: TGTGCCAGCAGGAGGGATACCTACAATGAGCAGTTCTTC.

This clonotype appeared many times. J is TRBJ1-4 and V is TRBV5-4, with TRBD1 as a possible D gene (5 bases). The CDR3 is 16 amino acids. The V gene's germline CDR1 is SGHNT and CDR2 YYREEE (reference sequence). Trimming shortened V by 4 bases and J by 7 bases, and 20 bases separated the two germline ends. CDR3 amino acids: CASSPGRGRASEKLFF. Written as DNA, the CDR3 is TGTGCCAGCAGCCCGGGCCGGGGACGGGCGAGTGAAAAACTGTTTTTT. Full variable domain (missing parts from reference TRBV5-4 and TRBJ1-4): ETGVTQSPTHLIKTRGQQVTLRCSSQSGHNTVSWYQQALGQGPQFIFQYYREEENGRGNFPPRFSGLQFPNYSSELNVNALELDDSALYLCASSPGRGRASEKLFFGSGTQLSVL.

This clonotype was observed at least ten times. The rearrangement links TRBV6-5 to TRBJ1-5; 9 nucleotides align to TRBD1. Germline CDR1 reads MNHEY; CDR2 reads SVGAGI. The CDR3 loop spans 17 amino acids. J was trimmed by 1 base and V by 5 bases; bases with no gene match: 9. The CDR3 is CASSRDPGTGSNQPQHF. The CDR3 nucleotides are TGTGCCAGCAGTCGAGATCCCGGGACAGGGAGCAATCAGCCCCAGCATTTT.

This clonotype occurred many times. The chain combines TRBV18 with TRBJ2-2, with D unclear. This CDR3 region has 12 residues. Between the trimmed V and J ends, which lost 3 bases and 5 bases, there was a span of 4 bases. Per germline, CDR1 KGHSH and CDR2 LQKENI. Written as DNA, the CDR3 is TGTGCCAGCTCACCGAGGACCGGGGAGCTGTTTTTT. Its translation: CASSPRTGELFF.

In its sample, this clonotype was seen many times. DNA of the CDR3: TGCAGTGCTCCGACAGCGGGACAGCCCCAGCATTTT. Translated, it gives CSAPTAGQPQHF. This sequence joins TRBV20-1 and TRBJ1-5, with D maybe TRBD1 (5 bases). The CDR3 is made up of 12 amino acids. V lost 5 bases and J lost 7, with 12 bases in between. Germline assignment: CDR1 DFQATT and CDR2 SNEGSKA (reference sequence).

This clonotype was observed at least ten times. J is TRBJ2-3 and V is TRBV20-1; 9 bases align to TRBD2. V gave up 6 bases and J gave up 6 bases; unmatched junction bases: 7. The CDR3 is made up of 13 amino acids. Germline values: CDR1 DFQATT, CDR2 SNEGSKA (reference sequence). CDR3 sequence: CSAPSGTLDTQYF. As DNA, the CDR3 is TGCAGTGCCCCTAGCGGGACCCTGGATACGCAGTATTTT.

This clonotype showed up just a few times. The V and J genes are TRBV29-1 and TRBJ2-7, with a tentative D call TRBD2 (7 bases). V shed 1 base and J shed 6 bases, with 25 bases lying between them. The CDR3 is 17 amino acids. Germline CDR1 and CDR2: SQVTM and ANQGSEA. CDR3 region: CSVEGVRGLSRTTEQYF. In DNA form, the CDR3 reads TGCAGCGTTGAAGGTGTCAGGGGACTATCCCGTACAACCGAGCAGTACTTC.

The rearrangement uses TRBV7-9 and TRBJ2-7; the D gene is possibly TRBD2 (5 bases). The V gene lost 2 bases and the J gene lost 3 bases, with 11 bases spanning the gap. CDR1 and CDR2 from the germline V gene are SEHNR and FQNEAQ (reference sequence). The CDR3 consists of 14 residues. The CDR3 sequence is CASSLTGSDYEQYF. CDR3 DNA sequence: TGTGCCAGCAGCTTAACTGGGAGTGACTACGAGCAGTACTTC.

This clonotype was observed at least ten times. This chain links TRBV29-1 with TRBJ1-1, with TRBD1 identical over 7 bases. Germline-derived CDR1 and CDR2 are SQVTM and ANQGSEA. The length of the CDR3 is 16 residues. The V segment lost 4 bases and the J segment 3 bases; nucleotides outside the gene matches: 14. CDR3 region: CSVGLTGAKRDTEAFF. The CDR3 DNA is TGCAGCGTTGGGCTTACAGGGGCGAAAAGGGACACTGAAGCTTTCTTT.

This clonotype was counted between two and nine times. The chain is built from TRBV7-2 and TRBJ2-3, with 9 positions matching TRBD2. After removal of 5 bases from V and 2 bases from J, the junction contained 8 bases not matched to a gene. The CDR3 loop spans 16 amino acids. From germline, CDR1 is SGHTA and CDR2 FQGNSA. This CDR3 reads CASSPLAGASTDTQYF. The CDR3 DNA follows: TGTGCCAGCAGCCCACTAGCGGGTGCGTCCACAGATACGCAGTATTTT.

V is TRBV7-2 and J is TRBJ2-5; D perhaps matches TRBD2 (5 bases). The CDR3 length is 15 residues. V shed 1 base and J shed 1 base, with 10 bases lying between them. Per the germline V gene, CDR1 is SGHTA and CDR2 is FQGNSA. The DNA for the CDR3 is TGTGCCAGCAGCTTAGTCTCGGGGTGCCAAGAGACCCAGTACTTC. Amino acids: CASSLVSGCQETQYF.

This chain joins TRBV7-2 and TRBJ1-5; D possibly corresponds to TRBD1 (6 bases). The V and J ends lost 1 base and 4 bases respectively, with 17 bases between them. The CDR3 covers 17 residues. CDR1 SGHTA and CDR2 FQGNSA come from the germline V gene. CDR3 sequence reads: CASSLVGPGQRNQPQHF. Written as DNA, the CDR3 is TGTGCCAGCAGCTTAGTAGGACCTGGACAGCGAAATCAGCCCCAGCATTTT.

This clonotype was picked up many times. The chain has TRBV27 and TRBJ1-5, with D possibly matching TRBD1 (5 bases). V lost 4 bases and J lost 4, with 11 bases in between. The V gene's germline CDR1 is MNHEY and CDR2 SMNVEV (reference sequence). The CDR3 covers 14 residues. DNA of the CDR3: TGTGCCAGCAGTTCCCAGGGTGGAAATCAGCCCCAGCATTTT. Translation gives CASSSQGGNQPQHF.

This clonotype has ten or more counts. The chain employs TRBV6-4 and TRBJ2-3, with D perhaps TRBD2 (6 bases). Trimming took 4 bases from V and 0 from J, leaving 11 bases between them. Germline CDR1 reads MRHNA; CDR2 reads SNTAGT. The CDR3 runs 15 residues. Written as DNA, the CDR3 is TGTGCCAGCAGTGTTGGAGGGGCAAGCACAGATACGCAGTATTTT. It codes for CASSVGGASTDTQYF.

This clonotype has at least ten counts. The V gene is TRBV20-1, the J gene TRBJ1-1; D might be TRBD1 (6 bases). Germline CDR1 DFQATT, CDR2 SNEGSKA (reference sequence). The CDR3 runs to 13 residues. V was clipped by 0 bases and J by 13 bases, with 18 bases between them. The CDR3 is CSARELGAELDFF. DNA of the CDR3: TGCAGTGCTAGAGAATTGGGGGCCGAGCTAGATTTCTTT.

The chain recombines TRBV6-5 with TRBJ2-3, with 8 bases identical to TRBD1. Trimming at V came to 6 bases and at J to 8 bases, leaving 13 bases not matched to a gene. The V gene's germline CDR1 is MNHEY and CDR2 SVGAGI. This CDR3 has 15 amino acids. The CDR3 sequence: CASRTGQGPSVTQYF. DNA of the CDR3: TGTGCCAGCAGGACCGGACAGGGTCCATCAGTTACGCAGTATTTT.

This clonotype turned up a few times. V and J are TRBV29-1 and TRBJ2-3; D is uncertain. The CDR3 covers 11 residues. V was cut by 3 bases and J by 4 bases, with 5 bases left in between. Germline V gene data show CDR1 as SQVTM and CDR2 as ANQGSEA. The CDR3 here is CSVEWADTQYF. In nucleotides, the CDR3 is TGCAGCGTTGAGTGGGCAGATACGCAGTATTTT.

This clonotype was counted ten times or more. V usage is TRBV12-3 or TRBV12-4 and J usage is TRBJ2-7; D ambiguous. The CDR3 has 13 amino acids. Trimming shortened V by 3 bases and J by 3 bases, and 9 bases separated the two germline ends. The CDR3 DNA reads as TGTGCCAGCAGTTTCCCTAACAGCTACGAGCAGTACTTC. It is translated as CASSFPNSYEQYF.

This clonotype occurred a few times. The CDR3 nucleotides read TGTGCCAGCAGCCAGACAGGGAACACTGAAGCTTTCTTT. Translated, it gives CASSQTGNTEAFF. The chain has TRBV9 and TRBJ1-1; possibly TRBD1 for D (6 bases). V was clipped by 4 bases and J by 1 base, with 8 bases between them. The CDR3 contains 13 residues. Germline CDR1 SGDLS, CDR2 YYNGEE. The complete variable domain, with remaining parts taken from reference TRBV9 and TRBJ1-1, reads DSGVTQTPKHLITATGQRVTLRCSPRSGDLSVYWYQQSLDQGLQFLIQYYNGEERAKGNILERFSAQQFPDLHSELNLSSLELGDSALYFCASSQTGNTEAFFGQGTRLTVV.

This chain joins TRBV7-2 and TRBJ2-5; D gene unclear. Germline V gene lookup returns CDR1 SGHTA and CDR2 FQGNSA. V lost 5 bases to trimming and J lost 0 bases, with 4 bases between them. The CDR3 is made up of 12 amino acids. The CDR3 protein is CASSPNQETQYF. The CDR3 DNA follows: TGTGCCAGCAGCCCAAACCAAGAGACCCAGTACTTC.

In regard to this clonotype: With a much larger clone just one base away, this may be a read error. This is likely a read error, given that the CDR3 carries no conserved phenylalanine or tryptophan at its end. The V call is TRBV4-3, the J call TRBJ2-2; 9 bases agree with TRBD2. This CDR3 region has 18 residues. The germline gives CDR1 LGHNA, CDR2 YSLEER. The junction had 10 bases not matched to a gene; V was cut back by 0 bases and J by 5 bases. CDR3 residues: CASSQEPSSGIRTGELFI. The CDR3 region has the DNA TGCGCCAGCAGCCAAGAGCCATCTAGCGGGATACGAACCGGGGAGCTGTTTATT.

The V and J genes are TRBV3-1 and TRBJ2-2, with TRBD2 as a possible D gene (6 bases). Trimming shortened V by 0 bases and J by 3 bases, and 14 bases separated the two germline ends. The CDR3 is 17 residues long. The germline V gene has CDR1 LGHDT and CDR2 YNNKEL (reference sequence). CDR3 sequence reads: CASSQDRREGYTGELFF. The DNA of the CDR3 is TGTGCCAGCAGCCAAGATCGGCGGGAAGGGTACACCGGGGAGCTGTTTTTT.

This clonotype has at least ten counts. The genes are TRBV5-1 and TRBJ1-1; D possibly corresponds to TRBD1 (5 bases). The CDR3 covers 14 residues. The germline CDR1 and CDR2 sequences are SGHRS and YFSETQ. Deletions cut 0 bases from V and 8 bases from J, with 14 bases between. This CDR3 reads CASSLGAGAAEAFF. DNA for the CDR3: TGCGCCAGCAGCTTGGGGGCTGGGGCAGCAGAAGCTTTCTTT. Complete variable domain (other parts from reference TRBV5-1 and TRBJ1-1): KAGVTQTPRYLIKTRGQQVTLSCSPISGHRSVSWYQQTPGQGLQFLFEYFSETQRNKGNFPGRFSGRQFSNSRSEMNVSTLELGDSALYLCASSLGAGAAEAFFGQGTRLTVV.

This clonotype was recorded many times. This is likely a read error, given that the CDR3 carries no conserved phenylalanine or tryptophan at its end. The limits of the CDR3 on the DNA are not certain, so only TCRdb's listed CDR3 is given. This chain connects TRBV2 to TRBJ2-1; the table's D call TRBD2 went unverified against the DNA. The CDR3 is 12 residues long, counting both termini. Germline V lookup: CDR1 SNHLY, CDR2 FYNNEI. CDR3 in amino acids: CASSGSGGSQYL.

This clonotype was observed many times. The rearrangement uses TRBV2 and TRBJ1-5; 9 bases match TRBD1. CDR3 length: 15 residues. V dropped 5 bases and J dropped 4; count of bases not matched to a gene: 6. Germline V lookup: CDR1 SNHLY, CDR2 FYNNEI. CDR3 nucleotides: TGTGCCAGCAGTTTAGCCGGGACAGGGAATCAGCCCCAGCATTTT. Protein sequence: CASSLAGTGNQPQHF.

This clonotype was counted at least ten times. This chain uses TRBV14 with TRBJ2-6; D is ambiguous. CDR1 is SGHDN, CDR2 FVKESK, per germline. CDR3 length: 13 amino acids. V was shortened by 4 bases and J by 6 bases, with 7 bases between the two germline ends. The CDR3 reads CASSLAAANVLTF. The CDR3, as DNA: TGTGCCAGCAGCCTCGCTGCGGCCAACGTCCTGACTTTC.

A remark on this clonotype: With a much larger clone just one base away, this may be a read error. The V gene is TRBV10-3, the J gene TRBJ2-2; D remains unclear. V lost 0 bases, J lost 3 bases, and 8 bases lay in between. The germline V gene encodes CDR1 ENHRY and CDR2 SYGVKD. The CDR3 has 15 residues. In DNA form, the CDR3 reads TGTGCCATCAGTGAGTCTGTCAGAGACACCGGGGAGCTGTTTTTT. Translating it yields CAISESVRDTGELFF.

This clonotype was seen repeatedly, ten times or more. V gene TRBV29-1 combines with J gene TRBJ1-1, with 9 bases fitting TRBD1. V trimming: 6 bases; J trimming: 1 base; junction bases outside the gene matches: 0. Germline values: CDR1 SQVTM, CDR2 ANQGSEA. The CDR3 is 12 amino acids. The CDR3 nucleotides read TGCAGCGTGACAGGGGGGAACACTGAAGCTTTCTTT. Its translation is CSVTGGNTEAFF.